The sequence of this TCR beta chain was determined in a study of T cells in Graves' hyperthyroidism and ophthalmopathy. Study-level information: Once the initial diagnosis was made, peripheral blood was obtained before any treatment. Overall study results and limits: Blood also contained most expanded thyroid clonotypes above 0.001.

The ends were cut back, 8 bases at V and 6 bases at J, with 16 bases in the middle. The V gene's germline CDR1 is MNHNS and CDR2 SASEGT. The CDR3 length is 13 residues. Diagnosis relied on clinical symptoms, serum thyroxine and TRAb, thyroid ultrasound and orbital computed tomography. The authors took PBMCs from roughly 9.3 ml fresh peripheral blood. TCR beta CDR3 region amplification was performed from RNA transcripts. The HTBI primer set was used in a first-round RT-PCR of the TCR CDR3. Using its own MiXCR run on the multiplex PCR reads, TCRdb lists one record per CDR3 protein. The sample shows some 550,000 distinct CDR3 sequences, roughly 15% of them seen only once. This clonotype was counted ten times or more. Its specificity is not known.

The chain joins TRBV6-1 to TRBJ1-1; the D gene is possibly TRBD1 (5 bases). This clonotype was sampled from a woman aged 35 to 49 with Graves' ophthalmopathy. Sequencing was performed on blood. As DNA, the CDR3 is TGTGCCAGCGGGCGCCAGGGCGGCCCTGAAGCTTTCTTT. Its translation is CASGRQGGPEAFF.